What follows describes a single T cell receptor beta chain. There is no known antigen for this receptor. No clone much larger than this one lies a single base away; base qualities are absent. The library was made by 5' RACE. The sequencer was an Illumina HiSeq 2000. Template switching introduced a universal primer binding site; the final cDNA contained a unique molecular identifier, enabling accurate counting of TCR cDNA molecules. Specific primers in the conserved constant-segment region were used to synthesize first-strand cDNA for TCR alpha and beta chains. To control for contamination, each cDNA library was double barcoded with a SMART-Mk sample barcode plus Illumina barcodes. TruSeq adapter sequences along with Illumina sample barcodes were introduced in two successive PCR steps. The TCR alpha and beta cDNA libraries were sequenced on the Illumina HiSeq platform using custom primers. The study's own analysis went as follows. Unique molecular identifiers were extracted from raw reads with MiGEC, and CDR3 positions were determined with MiXCR. Recombination models were inferred per individual with the repgenHMM and IGoR tools using an EM algorithm. The tcR package in R was used for shared clonotype analysis, with sharing normalized by the product of cloneset sizes. To study raw recombination free of thymic and clonal selection effects, out-of-frame nonproductive sequences were analyzed. The public sequencing data were trimmed at Q25 with fastp and processed into clonotypes with MiXCR by TCRdb, which kept only in-frame beta chains. Duplicate CDR3 protein sequences are folded into a single record with the most common DNA and genes. Clone size and V and J calls follow TCRdb, not the original study. A total of 270,000 or so distinct CDR3 sequences appear in this sample, around 8% of them only once. Approximately 3% of the sample is in the top ten clones.

V is pared back by 5 bases and J by 2 bases, with 17 bases lying between the germline termini. The CDR3 has 16 amino acids, counting the end cysteine and phenylalanine. CDR3 DNA is the only sequence kept; it has 48 bases, read in frame from the first base. The germline V gene supplies CDR1 MDHEN and CDR2 SYDVKM. The data were obtained in a study of identical twins (dated by TCRdb to the mid-2010s). Background for the entire study: TCR alpha and beta repertoires from monozygotic twins, unrelated adults of various ages and cord blood were deep-sequenced to test whether fetal clonotypes persist. To rule out contamination, the twin experiments were replicated at different times with different library preparation protocols. The research as a whole found: Conclusions relied on cross-sectional statistical analysis, since the same donors could not be followed over many years. Invariant T cells such as MAIT and iNKT could partly confound zero-insertion analyses, though diverse VJ usage argued against this for most clonotypes. Out-of-frame TCR alpha sharing in monozygotic twins was systematically underestimated by recombination models, whereas sharing between unrelated individuals was in agreement with the recombination models. In beta out-of-frame sequences, excess twin sharing was weaker, because having fewer shared sequences lowered the signal-to-noise ratio. Out-of-frame TCR alpha sequences shared between twins showed an excess of low generation-probability sequences compared with coincidental sharing between unrelated individuals. Abundant cord blood beta clonotypes carried fewer insertions; young adult naive repertoires showed a weaker similar trend, while memory repertoires showed none.

Every donor in the study was a healthy Caucasian. Three pairs of female monozygotic twins, all aged roughly 18 to 29 years, were included in the twin cohort. CD4+ and CD8+ T cell populations were isolated with positive isolation kits from Invitrogen. The sample was also reused in another study, on yellow fever vaccine responses in identical twins. As described in the second report: According to the authors, the vaccine-induced T cell response in identical twins seemed to be partly convergent and partly specific to each individual. In the study, vaccine-responding T cell clones were precisely tracked in identical twins.

The chain uses TRBV28 and TRBJ2-3; TRBD1 could be the D gene, as 6 bases match. The sequence derives from a woman aged 18-29 years in good health. Sequenced input: CD8+ T cells sorted from blood. The CDR3 region reads CASSPQGHTNTDTQYF. In nucleotide form, the sequence is TGTGCCAGCAGTCCCCAGGGACACACTAACACAGATACGCAGTATTTT.